This T cell receptor beta chain was recovered during a study of cytomegalovirus exposure and HLA in healthy donors. Study-wide results and limits: The authors assumed roughly uniform sequencing depth across donors for presence/absence analyses. Reportedly, cytomegalovirus status was diagnosed with high sensitivity and specificity.

Germline V gives CDR1 MNHNS, CDR2 SASEGT. The CDR3 extends over 14 amino acids. Trimming cost V 3 bases and J 6 bases; bases outside gene matches: 8. In the case of this clone: What it binds is unknown.

It was with 60 Vbeta and 13 Jbeta primers that the PCR ran. Repertoires were generated with immunoSEQ multiplex PCR, while TCRdb's copy carries only in-frame clones and drops some. This repertoire comprises about 160,000 clones; its ten largest clones make up under 2.5%. This chain connects TRBV6-1 to TRBJ2-7, with 7 bases identical to TRBD1. The receptor comes from a man aged 25-40 years in good health and CMV-seronegative. Sequencing was done on a sample of PBMCs. This CDR3 reads CASSDWQGVSEQYF. The CDR3 DNA sequence: TGTGCCAGCAGTGATTGGCAGGGGGTCAGCGAGCAGTACTTC.